This T cell receptor (beta chain) was observed in a study of graft-versus-host responses after intestinal transplantation. Study details: Multivisceral, liver-intestinal, or isolated intestinal transplants were performed in recipients. The whole recipient group had anti-thymocyte globulin induction followed by tacrolimus and steroids for around 3 years.

This CDR3 has 16 amino acids. Looked up from germline, CDR1 is LNHNV and CDR2 is YYDKDF (reference sequence). V lost 3 bases and J lost 4, with 19 bases in between. TCRdb's table, derived via immunoSEQ multiplex PCR, lists solely in-frame clones and lacks some. This sample has more than 20,000 clones, with about 88% found just once. Worth noting for this clone: Antigen: not known.

The study, taken as a whole, reports: The recipient marrow held GvH clones, and some of them showed up first in ileum or blood.

This chain connects TRBV15 to TRBJ2-7, with D possibly being TRBD2 (5 bases). The sequence was obtained from a human patient who received an intestinal transplant, so some T cells may come from the graft donor. The specimen was PBMCs, collected approximately 65 days after intestinal transplantation. DNA for the CDR3: TGTGCCACCAGCAGTCTTTTATCTTCGGACTCTTACGAGCAGTACTTC. It encodes CATSSLLSSDSYEQYF.